This T cell receptor beta chain was identified during a study of T cells in localized non-small cell lung cancer. The protocol was immunoSEQ multiplex PCR, while the TCRdb copy is restricted to in-frame clones and leaves out a portion. The table has about 40,000 clones, approximately 80% seen once. General study points: Appearance in adjacent lung was seen for a median approximately 58 of the top 100 tumor clones.

As concerns this clone: Its matching antigen is unknown.

This CDR3 region has 12 residues. V gave up 6 bases and J gave up 7 bases, with 10 bases separating them. CDR1 and CDR2 from the germline V gene are MDHEN and SYDVKM. This chain links TRBV28 with TRBJ2-4; D possibly matches TRBD1 or TRBD2 (5 bases each). This specimen consisted of peripheral blood mononuclear cells, obtained before any cancer treatment. The TCR comes from a male donor older than 55 with stage II lung adenocarcinoma. This CDR3 is CASSPGGNIQYF. CDR3 DNA sequence: TGTGCCAGCAGCCCTGGGGGTAACATTCAGTACTTC.